This T cell receptor (beta chain) was recovered during a study of shared clonotypes between healthy human individuals. Remarks on this clone: What it recognizes is unknown.

Findings and caveats of the study: When compared with the clonotypes that were shared by all four sorted-subset donors, the non-shared clonotypes turned out to have lower generation probabilities.

Template for every sorted-subset replicate PCR totaled roughly 200 ng DNA, 25,000 to 30,000 T cell genomes. The protocol was immunoSEQ multiplex PCR, while the TCRdb copy is restricted to in-frame clones and leaves out a portion. This sample yields under 850,000 clones, of which around 77% are seen a single time; 1.8% belongs to the top ten. Germline loops: CDR1 MDHEN, CDR2 SYDVKM. The V gene lost 4 bases and the J gene lost 0 bases, with 10 bases spanning the gap. The CDR3 is 14 amino acids. This receptor was obtained from a woman aged 25 to 39 in good health. The sequenced material came from memory CD4+ T cells sorted from blood. The subset denotes: CD45RA-negative fraction. The rearrangement uses TRBV28 and TRBJ2-7; D gene unclear. This CDR3 reads CASSSQPSSYEQYF. CDR3 in DNA: TGTGCCAGCAGTTCCCAGCCTAGCTCCTACGAGCAGTACTTC. The variable domain in full, completed from reference TRBV28 and TRBJ2-7, reads DVKVTQSSRYLVKRTGEKVFLECVQDMDHENMFWYRQDPGLGLRLIYFSYDVKMKEKGDIPEGYSVSREKKERFSLILESASTNQTSMYLCASSSQPSSYEQYFGPGTRLTVT.